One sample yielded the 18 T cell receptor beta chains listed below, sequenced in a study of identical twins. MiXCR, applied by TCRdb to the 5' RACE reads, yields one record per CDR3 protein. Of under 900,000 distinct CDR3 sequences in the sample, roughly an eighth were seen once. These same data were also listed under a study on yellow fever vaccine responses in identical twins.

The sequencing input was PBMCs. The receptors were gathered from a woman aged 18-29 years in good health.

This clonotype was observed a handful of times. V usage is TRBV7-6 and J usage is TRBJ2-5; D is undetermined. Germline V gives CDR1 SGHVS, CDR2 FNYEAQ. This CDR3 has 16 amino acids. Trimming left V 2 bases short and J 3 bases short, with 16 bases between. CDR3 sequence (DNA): TGTGCCAGCAGCTTATTTGTGGCGACAAATAAAGAGACCCAGTACTTC. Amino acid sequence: CASSLFVATNKETQYF.

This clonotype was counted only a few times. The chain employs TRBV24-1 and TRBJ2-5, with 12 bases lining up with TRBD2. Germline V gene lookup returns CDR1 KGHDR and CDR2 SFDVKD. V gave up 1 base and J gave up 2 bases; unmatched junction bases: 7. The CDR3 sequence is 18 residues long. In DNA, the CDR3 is TGTGCCACCAGTGATTTCCGAGGACTAGCGGGGAGTCAAGAGACCCAGTACTTC. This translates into CATSDFRGLAGSQETQYF.

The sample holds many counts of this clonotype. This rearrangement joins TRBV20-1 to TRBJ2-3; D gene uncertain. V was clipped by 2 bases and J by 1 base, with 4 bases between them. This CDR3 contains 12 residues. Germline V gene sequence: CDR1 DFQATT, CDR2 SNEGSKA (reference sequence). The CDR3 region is CSARQGTDTQYF. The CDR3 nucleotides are TGCAGTGCTAGACAGGGCACAGATACGCAGTATTTT.

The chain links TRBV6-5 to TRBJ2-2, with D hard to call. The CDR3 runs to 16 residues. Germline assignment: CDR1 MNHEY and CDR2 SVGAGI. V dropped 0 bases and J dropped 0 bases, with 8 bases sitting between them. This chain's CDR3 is CASSYSQSANTGELFF. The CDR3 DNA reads TGTGCCAGCAGTTACTCGCAGAGCGCGAACACCGGGGAGCTGTTTTTT.

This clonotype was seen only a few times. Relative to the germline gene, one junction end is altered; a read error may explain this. CDR3 coding DNA: TGTGCCACCAGTGATTCTATGGGGACAGAAAAGAACTTC. Protein product: CATSDSMGTEKNF. This rearrangement joins TRBV24-1 to TRBJ2-7, with TRBD1 matching over 7 bases. Germline V gene data show CDR1 as KGHDR and CDR2 as SFDVKD. The CDR3 totals 13 residues.

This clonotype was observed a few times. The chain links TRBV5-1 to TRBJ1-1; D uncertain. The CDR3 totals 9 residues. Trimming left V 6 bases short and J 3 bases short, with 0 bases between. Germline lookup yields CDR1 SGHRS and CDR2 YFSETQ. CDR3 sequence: CASNTEAFF. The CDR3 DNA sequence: TGCGCCAGCAACACTGAAGCTTTCTTT.

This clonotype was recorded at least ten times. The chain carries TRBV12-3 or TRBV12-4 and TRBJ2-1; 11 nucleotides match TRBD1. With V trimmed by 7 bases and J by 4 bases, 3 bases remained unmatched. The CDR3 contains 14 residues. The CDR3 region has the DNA TGTGCCAGCAAGGGACAGGGGGTTTACAATGAGCAGTTCTTC. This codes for CASKGQGVYNEQFF.

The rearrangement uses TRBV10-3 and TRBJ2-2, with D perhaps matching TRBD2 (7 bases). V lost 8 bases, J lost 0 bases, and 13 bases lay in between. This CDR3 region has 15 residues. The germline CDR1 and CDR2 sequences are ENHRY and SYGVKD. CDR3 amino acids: CAIGGGRANTGELFF. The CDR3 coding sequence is TGTGCCATCGGGGGGGGCCGAGCGAACACCGGGGAGCTGTTTTTT.

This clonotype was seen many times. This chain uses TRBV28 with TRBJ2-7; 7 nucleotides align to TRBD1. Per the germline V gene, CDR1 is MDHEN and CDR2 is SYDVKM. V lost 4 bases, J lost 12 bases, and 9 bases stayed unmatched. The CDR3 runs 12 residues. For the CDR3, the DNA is TGTGCCAGCAGTTCGGACAGGACGCTCGGGTACTTC. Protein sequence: CASSSDRTLGYF.

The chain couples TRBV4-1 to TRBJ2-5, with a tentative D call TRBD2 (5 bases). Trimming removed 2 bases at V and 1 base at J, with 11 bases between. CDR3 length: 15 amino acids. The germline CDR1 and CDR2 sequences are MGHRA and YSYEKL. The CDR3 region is CASSQSPGTQETQYF. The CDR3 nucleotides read TGCGCCAGCAGCCAATCCCCGGGAACCCAAGAGACCCAGTACTTC.

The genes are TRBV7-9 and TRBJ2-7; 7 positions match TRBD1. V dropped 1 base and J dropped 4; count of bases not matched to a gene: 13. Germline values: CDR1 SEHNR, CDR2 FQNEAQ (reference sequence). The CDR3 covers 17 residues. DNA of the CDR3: TGTGCCAGCAGCTTAGTCACCTCGACAGGGTGGGGGTACGAGCAGTACTTC. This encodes CASSLVTSTGWGYEQYF.

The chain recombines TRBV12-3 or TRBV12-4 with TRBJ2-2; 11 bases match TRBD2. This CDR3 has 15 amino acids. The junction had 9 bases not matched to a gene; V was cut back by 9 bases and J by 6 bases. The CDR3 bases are TGTGCCAGTCTCTTTAGCGGGGGGGGTCCCGGGGAGCTGTTTTTT. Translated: CASLFSGGGPGELFF.

DNA for the CDR3: TGCAGTGCTAGAGGTTCCGAGTTCATGAACACTGAAGCTTTCTTT. This encodes CSARGSEFMNTEAFF. The rearrangement joins TRBV20-1 to TRBJ1-1; D not certain. V lost 1 base and J 0 bases, leaving 12 bases between the germline ends. The CDR3 length is 15 residues. The V gene's germline CDR1 is DFQATT and CDR2 SNEGSKA (reference sequence).

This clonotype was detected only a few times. The CDR3 loop reads CASSYLGRKNTEAFF. The CDR3 DNA follows: TGTGCCAGCAGTTACCTGGGACGGAAGAACACTGAAGCTTTCTTT. The genes are TRBV6-5 and TRBJ1-1, with TRBD1 as a possible D gene (5 bases). CDR1 is MNHEY, CDR2 SVGAGI, per germline. This CDR3 comprises 15 residues. The V end lost 2 bases, the J end lost 1 base, and 11 bases lay between the germline ends.

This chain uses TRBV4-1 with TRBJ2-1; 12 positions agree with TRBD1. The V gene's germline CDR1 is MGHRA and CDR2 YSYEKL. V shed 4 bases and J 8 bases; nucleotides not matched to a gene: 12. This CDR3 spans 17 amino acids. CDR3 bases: TGCGCCAGCAGCCCATCCGGGACAGGGGGCTTTCGGGATGAGCAGTTCTTC. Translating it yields CASSPSGTGGFRDEQFF.

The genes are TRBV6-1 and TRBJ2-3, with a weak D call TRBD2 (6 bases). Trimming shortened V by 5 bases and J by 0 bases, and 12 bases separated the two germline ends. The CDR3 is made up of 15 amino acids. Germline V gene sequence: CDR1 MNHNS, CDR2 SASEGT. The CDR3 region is CASSRLGTSTDTQYF. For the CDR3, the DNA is TGTGCCAGCAGTCGACTAGGAACGAGCACAGATACGCAGTATTTT.

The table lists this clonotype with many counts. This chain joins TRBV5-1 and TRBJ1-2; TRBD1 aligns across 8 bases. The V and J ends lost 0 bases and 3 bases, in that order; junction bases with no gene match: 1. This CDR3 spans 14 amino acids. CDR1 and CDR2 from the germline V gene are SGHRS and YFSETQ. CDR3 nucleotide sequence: TGCGCCAGCAGCTTGGAGGGACAGGACTATGGCTACACCTTC. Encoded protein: CASSLEGQDYGYTF. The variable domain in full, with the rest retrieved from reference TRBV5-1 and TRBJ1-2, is KAGVTQTPRYLIKTRGQQVTLSCSPISGHRSVSWYQQTPGQGLQFLFEYFSETQRNKGNFPGRFSGRQFSNSRSEMNVSTLELGDSALYLCASSLEGQDYGYTFGSGTRLTVV.

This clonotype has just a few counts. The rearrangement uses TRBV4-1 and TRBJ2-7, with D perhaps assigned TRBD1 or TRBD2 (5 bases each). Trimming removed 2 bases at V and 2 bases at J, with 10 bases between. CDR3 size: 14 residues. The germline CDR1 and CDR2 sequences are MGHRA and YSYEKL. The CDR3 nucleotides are TGCGCCAGCAGCCAACGGGACCCGGCCTACGAGCAGTACGTC. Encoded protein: CASSQRDPAYEQYV.